Included here is one T cell receptor (beta chain) sequence, with context. The sample is drawn from a study of regulatory T cells in long-lasting Graves disease. Documented time point: newly diagnosed GD, antithyroid drugs for less than 3 months. RNA extracted from PBMCs served as the sequencing template. Between the trimmed V and J ends, which lost 2 bases and 7 bases, there was a span of 18 bases. CDR3 length: 16 amino acids. Both iRepertoire HTBI primers and Arm-PCR of CDR3 regions were used to build the TCR beta libraries. From the multiplex PCR reads, TCRdb called clonotypes with MiXCR, one entry per CDR3 protein. Of more than 400,000 distinct CDR3 sequences in the sample, 15% to 20% are singletons; the top ten hold approximately 12%. These data are also associated with another study on T cells in Graves' hyperthyroidism and ophthalmopathy.

This clonotype originated in a woman aged 25 to 45 with Graves disease. The genes are TRBV12-3 or TRBV12-4 and TRBJ2-4; weak D call: TRBD2 (5 bases). The sample was peripheral blood mononuclear cells (PBMCs), taken at new diagnosis, from a patient treated with antithyroid drugs. Here the CDR3 reads CASSLSERLNGNIQYF. Written as DNA, the CDR3 is TGTGCCAGCAGTTTAAGTGAACGACTAAACGGTAACATTCAGTACTTC.